The clone carrying this TCR beta chain was recorded once. Repertoires were generated with immunoSEQ multiplex PCR, while TCRdb's copy carries only in-frame clones and drops some. The sample has around 80,000 clones, approximately 89% seen once; the top ten hold around 0.18%. The J segment lost 4 bases and the V segment lost 5 bases, leaving 5 bases of the junction unmatched. Looked up from germline, CDR1 is SGHRS and CDR2 is YFSETQ. The CDR3 has 15 amino acids. The sample comes from a study of OX40 agonist ivuxolimab in advanced cancers. Whole-study context: Patients were dosed with the agonistic anti-OX40 (CD134) antibody ivuxolimab.

The chain is built from TRBV5-1 and TRBJ2-3, with 12 bases matching TRBD2. This specimen was CD4+ or CD8+ T cells sorted from blood, taken in a trial of the OX40 agonist ivuxolimab. The sequence came from an adult with an advanced solid tumor such as melanoma, head and neck, liver or kidney cancer. CDR3 nucleotide sequence: TGCGCCAGCAGGCTAGCGGGAGGGAGGTCAGATACGCAGTATTTT. Amino acid sequence: CASRLAGGRSDTQYF.